One and the same sample provided the 30 T cell receptor beta chains below, sequenced in a study of siplizumab effects on memory and regulatory T cells. Data came from immunoSEQ multiplex PCR; TCRdb stores just in-frame clones and leaves some out. There are some 110,000 clones in the sample; roughly 94% occur only once, and under 2% lies in the top ten. The sample taken for sequencing was non-Treg CD4+ T cells sorted from blood. Receptors were obtained from a human donor in good health.

The sample holds one count of this clone. The chain recombines TRBV2 with TRBJ2-7; D is unresolved. The CDR3 is 15 amino acids. The ends were cut back, 6 bases at V and 3 bases at J, with 18 bases in the middle. The V gene's germline CDR1 is SNHLY and CDR2 FYNNEI. CDR3 nucleotides: TGTGCCAGCAGCACTGTTCGAGTTGGAGACTACGAGCAGTACTTC. Translation gives CASSTVRVGDYEQYF.

The chain uses TRBV2 and TRBJ2-5, with 7 bases that match TRBD1. The trim removed 8 bases at V and 4 bases at J, leaving 10 bases unmatched. Germline V gene sequence: CDR1 SNHLY, CDR2 FYNNEI. This CDR3 spans 14 amino acids. The CDR3: CASLGRGPGETQYF. CDR3 sequence (DNA): TGTGCCAGCCTAGGTAGGGGGCCGGGAGAGACCCAGTACTTC. The variable domain in full, completed from reference TRBV2 and TRBJ2-5, reads EPEVTQTPSHQVTQMGQEVILRCVPISNHLYFYWYRQILGQKVEFLVSFYNNEISEKSEIFDDQFSVERPDGSNFTLKIRSTKLEDSAMYFCASLGRGPGETQYFGPGTRLLVL.

The chain carries TRBV18 and TRBJ2-7, with 9 bases that match TRBD1. Germline CDR1 and CDR2: KGHSH and LQKENI. V lost 0 bases and J lost 4; bases outside the gene matches: 10. This CDR3 region has 17 residues. The CDR3 is CASSPPGEGQGSYEQYF. As DNA, the CDR3 is TGTGCCAGCTCACCACCCGGCGAGGGACAGGGAAGTTACGAGCAGTACTTC.

The chain carries TRBV4-1 and TRBJ2-7; 7 nucleotides line up with TRBD1. This CDR3 is 14 amino acids long. The ends lost 0 bases at V and 3 bases at J; junction bases unmatched: 2. CDR1 MGHRA and CDR2 YSYEKL come from the germline V gene. CDR3 protein: CASSQEDRFYEQYF. The CDR3 coding sequence is TGCGCCAGCAGCCAAGAGGACAGGTTCTACGAGCAGTACTTC.

This clone was observed a single time. The V call is TRBV30, the J call TRBJ1-1; D possibly corresponds to TRBD1 (5 bases). V lost 4 bases and J 3 bases, leaving 12 bases between the germline ends. The CDR3 is 13 residues long. The germline V gene encodes CDR1 GTSNPN and CDR2 SVGIG (reference sequence). The CDR3 DNA follows: TGTGCCTGGAAAAACCCGGGGGACACTGAAGCTTTCTTT. It encodes CAWKNPGDTEAFF.

The J gene is TRBJ2-2, the V gene TRBV12-5, with TRBD2 matching 11 bases. V lost 5 bases and J lost 5; bases outside the gene matches: 4. CDR3 size: 15 residues. Germline V gene data show CDR1 as LGHNT and CDR2 as FRNRAP. This CDR3 is CASGSTSGSTGELFF. CDR3 DNA sequence: TGTGCTAGTGGTAGTACTAGCGGGAGTACCGGGGAGCTGTTTTTT.

V is TRBV9 and J is TRBJ1-4; no clear D gene. Trimming took 3 bases from V and 0 from J, leaving 3 bases between them. The length of the CDR3 is 13 residues. Germline V CDR1 and CDR2: SGDLS, YYNGEE. CDR3 in DNA: TGTGCCAGCAGCGCTACAACTAATGAAAAACTGTTTTTT. This codes for CASSATTNEKLFF.

This clone was seen just once. The chain employs TRBV14 and TRBJ2-4; TRBD2 matches at 14 bases. V lost 1 base to trimming and J lost 14 bases; unmatched junction nucleotides: 4. The CDR3 runs 14 residues. CDR1 SGHDN and CDR2 FVKESK come from the germline V gene. CDR3: CASSQGLAGGRKYF. The CDR3 region has the DNA TGTGCCAGCAGCCAAGGACTAGCGGGAGGGCGAAAGTACTTC.

The gene calls are TRBV11-2 and TRBJ2-2; weak D call: TRBD2 (6 bases). Germline V gives CDR1 SGHAT, CDR2 FQNNGV. Trimming shortened V by 7 bases and J by 5 bases, and 17 bases separated the two germline ends. This CDR3 is built from 15 residues. The CDR3 DNA is TGTGCCAGCACGCCACAGGTCGGGAGTACCGGGGAGCTGTTTTTT. It yields the protein CASTPQVGSTGELFF. The whole variable domain, filled in from reference TRBV11-2 and TRBJ2-2, reads EAGVAQSPRYKIIEKRQSVAFWCNPISGHATLYWYQQILGQGPKLLIQFQNNGVVDDSQLPKDRFSAERLKGVDSTLKIQPAKLEDSAVYLCASTPQVGSTGELFFGEGSRLTVL.

This rearrangement joins TRBV7-9 to TRBJ2-7; maybe TRBD1 (6 bases). Trimming stripped 7 bases from V and 6 bases from J, with 19 bases between. The CDR3 covers 14 residues. Germline-derived CDR1 and CDR2 are SEHNR and FQNEAQ (reference sequence). DNA for the CDR3: TGTGCCAGCACCTCACAGGGTCTACGGGGCGAGCAGTACTTC. Protein: CASTSQGLRGEQYF.

V gene TRBV2 combines with J gene TRBJ2-1, with 12 bases fitting TRBD2. Germline CDR1 reads SNHLY; CDR2 reads FYNNEI. The CDR3 spans 14 residues. After removal of 7 bases from V and 9 bases from J, the junction contained 7 bases not matched to a gene. The CDR3 DNA is TGTGCCAGCATTGACGAGGGACTAGCGGGTGAGCAGTTCTTC. Translated: CASIDEGLAGEQFF.

This chain connects TRBV19 to TRBJ2-7, with D perhaps matching TRBD1 (6 bases). Between the trimmed V and J ends, which lost 4 bases and 3 bases, there was a span of 10 bases. This CDR3 has 13 residues. Germline CDR1 is LNHDA and CDR2 is SQIVND (reference sequence). CDR3 DNA: TGTGCCAGTAGTAGGGACACCTTCTACGAGCAGTACTTC. This gives the protein CASSRDTFYEQYF. Using reference TRBV19 and TRBJ2-7 for the parts outside the CDR3, the full variable domain is DGGITQSPKYLFRKEGQNVTLSCEQNLNHDAMYWYRQDPGQGLRLIYYSQIVNDFQKGDIAEGYSVSREKKESFPLTVTSAQKNPTAFYLCASSRDTFYEQYFGPGTRLTVT.

The chain uses TRBV6-5 and TRBJ2-6; TRBD2 might be the D (6 bases). The CDR3 consists of 14 residues. Germline CDR1 reads MNHEY; CDR2 reads SVGAGI. Trimming removed 6 bases at V and 0 bases at J, with 6 bases between. CDR3 DNA: TGTGCCAGCAGGGGACTCTCTGGGGCCAACGTCCTGACTTTC. Its protein is CASRGLSGANVLTF.

V gene TRBV14 combines with J gene TRBJ1-4, with D perhaps matching TRBD1 (6 bases). Germline-derived CDR1 and CDR2 are SGHDN and FVKESK. This CDR3 has 15 residues. V lost 4 bases and J 7 bases, leaving 16 bases between the germline ends. This CDR3 is CASSRGGLQIEKLFF. In DNA, the CDR3 is TGTGCCAGCAGCCGGGGGGGCCTGCAGATTGAAAAACTGTTTTTT.

V usage is TRBV7-8 and J usage is TRBJ1-2; D is undetermined. Per the germline V gene, CDR1 is SGHVS and CDR2 is FQNEAQ. CDR3 length: 14 amino acids. V dropped 0 bases and J dropped 4 bases, with 9 bases sitting between them. CDR3 sequence: CASSLASRSYGYTF. The CDR3 nucleotides are TGTGCCAGCAGCTTAGCCTCCCGGAGCTATGGCTACACCTTC.

The sample holds one count of this clone. This rearrangement joins TRBV7-3 to TRBJ1-1; possible D gene TRBD1, 6 bases. V lost 5 bases, J lost 11 bases, and 21 bases lay in between. The CDR3 consists of 14 residues. Germline V gives CDR1 SGHTA, CDR2 FQGTGA. CDR3 nucleotides: TGTGCCAGCAGCGTAGGGGGTGAACAGGGCCGGGCTTTCTTT. As protein: CASSVGGEQGRAFF.

This sequence joins TRBV7-9 and TRBJ2-1; D possibly corresponds to TRBD2 (7 bases). V was clipped by 5 bases and J by 11 bases, with 13 bases between them. The CDR3 loop spans 12 amino acids. The V gene's germline CDR1 is SEHNR and CDR2 FQNEAQ (reference sequence). CDR3 residues: CASSRLGGQQFF. CDR3 bases: TGTGCCAGCAGCCGCCTCGGGGGGCAGCAGTTCTTC.

V and J are TRBV7-3 and TRBJ2-1, with 13 bases fitting TRBD2. Germline V gives CDR1 SGHTA, CDR2 FQGTGA. V shed 5 bases and J 5 bases; nucleotides not matched to a gene: 6. The CDR3 has 16 amino acids. CDR3 DNA: TGTGCCAGCAGCCTACAGGGACTAGCGGGAAACAATGAGCAGTTCTTC. Its protein is CASSLQGLAGNNEQFF.

The J gene is TRBJ2-2, the V gene TRBV28; D not resolved. This CDR3 spans 14 amino acids. Germline V gene lookup returns CDR1 MDHEN and CDR2 SYDVKM. CDR3 region: CATFSYALPGELFF. The CDR3 region has the DNA TGTGCAACCTTTTCCTATGCACTACCCGGGGAGCTGTTTTTT.

This chain connects TRBV6-5 to TRBJ2-3, with TRBD2 identical over 12 bases. The CDR3 has 16 amino acids. Losses at the gene ends were 4 bases for V and 5 bases for J; bases not matched to a gene: 7. CDR1 is MNHEY, CDR2 SVGAGI, per germline. Here the CDR3 DNA reads TGTGCCAGCAGTTTGGCTAGCGGGAGGGCCGTAGATACGCAGTATTTT. Translated, it gives CASSLASGRAVDTQYF.

The V call is TRBV14, the J call TRBJ1-6; D may be TRBD1 (5 bases). V shed 6 bases and J shed 2 bases, with 11 bases lying between them. CDR1 and CDR2 (germline): SGHDN, FVKESK. CDR3 length: 15 amino acids. The CDR3 nucleotides are TGTGCCAGCAGGGACACCCGTACCTATAATTCACCCCTCCACTTT. Translated: CASRDTRTYNSPLHF.

The chain has TRBV7-9 and TRBJ2-6, with D perhaps matching TRBD2 (7 bases). The CDR3 totals 17 residues. Germline V CDR1 and CDR2: SEHNR, FQNEAQ (reference sequence). V was shortened by 6 bases and J by 2 bases, with 17 bases between the two germline ends. CDR3 nucleotide sequence: TGTGCCAGCAGACCGACCCGCGGGGGCGCTGGGGCCAACGTCCTGACTTTC. This translates into CASRPTRGGAGANVLTF.

As DNA, the CDR3 is TGTGCCAGCAGCTTAACCGGGCAAAGGCCCGACGAGCAGTACTTC. This translates into CASSLTGQRPDEQYF. The genes are TRBV5-6 and TRBJ2-7; unclear D gene. The CDR3 loop spans 15 amino acids. V lost 2 bases and J 5 bases, leaving 17 bases between the germline ends. The germline CDR1 and CDR2 sequences are SGHDT and YYEEEE.

J is TRBJ2-1 and V is TRBV19; D gene uncertain. CDR3 length: 13 residues. CDR1 is LNHDA and CDR2 is SQIVND in the germline V gene (reference sequence). V was pared by 1 base and J by 11 bases, with 12 bases between. The CDR3 loop reads CASSIGLKIQQFF. As DNA, the CDR3 is TGTGCCAGTAGTATAGGCCTCAAAATTCAGCAGTTCTTC. Looking up the rest from reference TRBV19 and TRBJ2-1 gives the full variable domain: DGGITQSPKYLFRKEGQNVTLSCEQNLNHDAMYWYRQDPGQGLRLIYYSQIVNDFQKGDIAEGYSVSREKKESFPLTVTSAQKNPTAFYLCASSIGLKIQQFFGPGTRLTVL.

The rearrangement uses TRBV5-4 and TRBJ1-2; 7 positions agree with TRBD1. Germline CDR1 and CDR2: SGHNT and YYREEE (reference sequence). This CDR3 comprises 14 residues. Germline trimming cut 5 bases from V and 4 bases from J; bases unmatched to any gene: 8. The CDR3 nucleotides are TGTGCCAGCAGTCCCAGACAGGGTGGCTATGGCTACACCTTC. Protein sequence: CASSPRQGGYGYTF.

This chain joins TRBV2 and TRBJ1-5; 8 bases match TRBD1. The CDR3 is 15 amino acids. The germline V gene encodes CDR1 SNHLY and CDR2 FYNNEI. V lost 6 bases and J lost 7; bases outside the gene matches: 11. The CDR3 spells CASSGENRGGQPQHF. CDR3 bases: TGTGCCAGCAGCGGCGAAAACAGGGGGGGCCAGCCCCAGCATTTT.

The CDR3 loop reads CASSARLETQYF. The DNA for the CDR3 is TGTGCCAGCAGTGCCCGTTTAGAGACCCAGTACTTC. This rearrangement joins TRBV6-5 to TRBJ2-5; no definite D call. V dropped 5 bases and J dropped 4 bases, with 8 bases sitting between them. From germline, CDR1 is MNHEY and CDR2 SVGAGI. The CDR3 is 12 residues long.

This clone came up a few times. The chain carries TRBV4-1 and TRBJ1-5; 8 bases fit TRBD1. The germline V gene encodes CDR1 MGHRA and CDR2 YSYEKL. After removal of 3 bases from V and 0 bases from J, the junction contained 4 bases not matched to a gene. The CDR3 extends over 16 amino acids. The CDR3 DNA follows: TGCGCCAGCAGCCACAGTGGACAGGGTAGCAATCAGCCCCAGCATTTT. It encodes CASSHSGQGSNQPQHF.

V usage is TRBV6-5 and J usage is TRBJ1-6; 9 nucleotides line up with TRBD1. CDR1 and CDR2 (germline): MNHEY, SVGAGI. The junction had 7 bases not matched to a gene; V was cut back by 5 bases and J by 8 bases. The CDR3 is 15 amino acids. For the CDR3, the DNA is TGTGCCAGCAGTATCGCGGACAGGGGAGATTCACCCCTCCACTTT. The encoded protein is CASSIADRGDSPLHF.

As DNA, the CDR3 is TGTGCCAGTCGGACCACGAACACCGGGGAGCTGTTTTTT. It yields the protein CASRTTNTGELFF. The chain has TRBV13 and TRBJ2-2; unclear D gene. This CDR3 spans 13 amino acids. The germline CDR1 and CDR2 sequences are PRHDT and FYEKMQ (reference sequence). The ends were cut back, 9 bases at V and 0 bases at J, with 8 bases in the middle.